What follows is one T cell receptor beta chain and its context. Its target is not known. Use of 60 Vbeta and 13 Jbeta primers characterized the PCR. Some clones are missing from TCRdb's copy, which holds only in-frame ones; the method was immunoSEQ multiplex PCR. The data contain 55,000 to 65,000 clones, around 77% of them seen just once; the ten biggest clones take up about 3.3%. V trimming: 3 bases; J trimming: 5 bases; junction bases outside the gene matches: 11. The CDR3 totals 16 residues. Germline CDR1 is SGHRS and CDR2 is YFSETQ. These data are taken from a study of cytomegalovirus exposure and HLA in healthy donors. Study-wide results and limits: Solely CMV serostatus was available to characterize immune exposure.

This TCR was recovered from a woman in her thirties or forties in good health and CMV-seropositive. Sequencing was done on a sample of PBMCs. The chain links TRBV5-1 to TRBJ1-2, with 9 bases aligning to TRBD1. The CDR3 sequence is CASSSTGGSSRYGYTF. The DNA for the CDR3 is TGCGCCAGCAGCTCGACAGGGGGTAGCTCCCGGTATGGCTACACCTTC.